This T cell receptor (beta chain) derives from a study of T cells after yellow fever vaccination (dated by TCRdb to 2018 to 2020). Context from the whole study: The SMART-Seq v4 Ultra Low Input RNA kit was used to prepare libraries from fractions with low cell numbers. To follow T-cell clones before and after primary and booster YFV17D yellow fever vaccination, bulk TCR alpha and beta repertoires were sequenced over time. Two healthy male donors, one aged 18 to 30 and one aged 30 to 40 years, made up the cohort. Blood was collected at multiple timepoints before and after primary and secondary immunization, and bulk PBMC replicates and cell subsets were isolated. Broader findings and caveats from the paper: Most clones expanded after primary vaccination were re-detected after the booster (almost 97% of CD4 and 80% to 90% of CD8), suggesting broad memory maintenance. The secondary T-cell response was found to be weaker but faster than the primary response, with a peak reached on day 5 rather than on day 15. FACS-sorted repertoires could contain abundant contaminating clonotypes from the bulk population, so computational filtering was required. Because only a couple of donors were included in the study, the extent to which the findings can be generalized is limited. A small share of clonotypes was detected in both CD4 and CD8 compartments, with the overlap likely arising from convergent recombination.

The treatment or condition label here, explained by the study, means: live attenuated yellow fever vaccine strain. At each blood-draw timepoint, two biological replicates of bulk PBMCs were collected. PBMCs were isolated from peripheral blood using a standard Ficoll-Paque protocol. RNA was extracted with TriZol from bulk PBMCs, CD4 and CD8 fractions, and dextramer-positive and dextramer-negative fractions. This clonotype was seen repeatedly, ten times or more. The antigen it binds to is not known. Base qualities are missing; no much larger clone stands one base away. The V end loses 5 bases and the J end loses 5 bases, and a stretch of 10 bases separates them. The germline V gene (reference sequence) yields SEHNR for CDR1 and FQNEAQ for CDR2. Inclusive of the bounding cysteine and phenylalanine, the CDR3 is 13 residues long. The only DNA kept is the CDR3, 39 bases in frame from the first base. TCR cDNA was synthesized by 5'RACE template switching, through which a universal primer site and unique molecular identifiers were introduced. Priming of cDNA synthesis was performed from both the TCR alpha and TCR beta constant segments. Library amplification involved two PCR steps, and the second step added sample barcodes and sequencing adapters. Sequencing of the libraries was done on either Illumina HiSeq 2500 (2x100 bp) or NovaSeq (2x150 bp). In the paper's pipeline: MIGEC handled demultiplexing of reads and collapsing into UMI consensus sequences, while MiXCR performed V(D)J alignment. Vaccine-responding clonotypes were defined with edgeR using replicate PBMC samples, requiring FDR below 0.01 and a log2 fold change above 5 up to day 15. Bulk clonotypes were assigned CD4 or CD8 identity according to which sequenced CD4 or CD8 repertoire held them at higher abundance. TCRdb's own reprocessing of the public reads used fastp at Q25 and MiXCR and kept productive beta chains. Rows with a matching CDR3 protein are joined into one entry that keeps the most common DNA and genes. In this record, the V and J calls reflect TCRdb's handling and not the investigators' own analysis. The sample table records 300,000 or so distinct CDR3 sequences; about 7.8% of these occur just once. The ten largest clones capture roughly a sixth of the sample.

The source of this sequence is a man younger than 35 who received the YFV17D yellow fever vaccine. The receptor chain draws on TRBV7-9 and TRBJ2-1; the D segment cannot be called with confidence. Sequencing used PBMCs, obtained roughly 46 days after the first yellow fever vaccination. The nucleotide sequence is TGTGCCAGCAGCATATTCGACAACAATGAGCAGTTCTTC. This translates into CASSIFDNNEQFF.